This TCR beta chain emerged from a study of T-cell reconstitution after alpha-beta-depleted transplantation in children. It was with unique molecular identifiers that the TCRbeta library was prepared. TCRdb recomputed calls from the PCR reads with MiXCR, one row per CDR3 protein. This sample has hundreds of thousands of distinct CDR3 sequences, with about 10% found just once. This clonotype appeared many times. Germline lookup yields CDR1 KGHDR and CDR2 SFDVKD. V gave up 5 bases and J gave up 0 bases, with 13 bases separating them. The CDR3 has 16 amino acids. The chain uses TRBV24-1 and TRBJ2-1, with D unclear. This TCR was sampled from a human donor who donated a stem cell graft to a child with acute myeloid leukemia. The sample here was PBMCs from the stem cell graft donor, taken from the stem cell graft. As DNA, the CDR3 is TGTGCCACCAGTGTATCGGCAGTGAGCTCCTACAATGAGCAGTTCTTC. Its translation is CATSVSAVSSYNEQFF.